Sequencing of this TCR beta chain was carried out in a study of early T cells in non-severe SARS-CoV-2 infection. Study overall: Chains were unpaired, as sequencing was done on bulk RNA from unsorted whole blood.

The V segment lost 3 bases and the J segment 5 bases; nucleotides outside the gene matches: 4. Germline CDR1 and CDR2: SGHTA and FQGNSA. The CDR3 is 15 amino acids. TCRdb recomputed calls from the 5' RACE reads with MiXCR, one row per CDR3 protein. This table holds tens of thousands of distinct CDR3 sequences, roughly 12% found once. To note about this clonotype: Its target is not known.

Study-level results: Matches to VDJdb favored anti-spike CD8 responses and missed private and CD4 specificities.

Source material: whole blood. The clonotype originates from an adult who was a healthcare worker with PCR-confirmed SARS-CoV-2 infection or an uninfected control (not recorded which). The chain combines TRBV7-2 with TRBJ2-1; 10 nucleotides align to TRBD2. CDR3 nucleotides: TGTGCCAGCAGCTTTAGCGGGGGGACCCACAATGAGCAGTTCTTC. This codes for CASSFSGGTHNEQFF. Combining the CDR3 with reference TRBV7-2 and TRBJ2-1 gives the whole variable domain GAGVSQSPSNKVTEKGKDVELRCDPISGHTALYWYRQSLGQGLEFLIYFQGNSAPDKSGLPSDRFSAERTGGSVSTLTIQRTQQEDSAVYLCASSFSGGTHNEQFFGPGTRLTVL.